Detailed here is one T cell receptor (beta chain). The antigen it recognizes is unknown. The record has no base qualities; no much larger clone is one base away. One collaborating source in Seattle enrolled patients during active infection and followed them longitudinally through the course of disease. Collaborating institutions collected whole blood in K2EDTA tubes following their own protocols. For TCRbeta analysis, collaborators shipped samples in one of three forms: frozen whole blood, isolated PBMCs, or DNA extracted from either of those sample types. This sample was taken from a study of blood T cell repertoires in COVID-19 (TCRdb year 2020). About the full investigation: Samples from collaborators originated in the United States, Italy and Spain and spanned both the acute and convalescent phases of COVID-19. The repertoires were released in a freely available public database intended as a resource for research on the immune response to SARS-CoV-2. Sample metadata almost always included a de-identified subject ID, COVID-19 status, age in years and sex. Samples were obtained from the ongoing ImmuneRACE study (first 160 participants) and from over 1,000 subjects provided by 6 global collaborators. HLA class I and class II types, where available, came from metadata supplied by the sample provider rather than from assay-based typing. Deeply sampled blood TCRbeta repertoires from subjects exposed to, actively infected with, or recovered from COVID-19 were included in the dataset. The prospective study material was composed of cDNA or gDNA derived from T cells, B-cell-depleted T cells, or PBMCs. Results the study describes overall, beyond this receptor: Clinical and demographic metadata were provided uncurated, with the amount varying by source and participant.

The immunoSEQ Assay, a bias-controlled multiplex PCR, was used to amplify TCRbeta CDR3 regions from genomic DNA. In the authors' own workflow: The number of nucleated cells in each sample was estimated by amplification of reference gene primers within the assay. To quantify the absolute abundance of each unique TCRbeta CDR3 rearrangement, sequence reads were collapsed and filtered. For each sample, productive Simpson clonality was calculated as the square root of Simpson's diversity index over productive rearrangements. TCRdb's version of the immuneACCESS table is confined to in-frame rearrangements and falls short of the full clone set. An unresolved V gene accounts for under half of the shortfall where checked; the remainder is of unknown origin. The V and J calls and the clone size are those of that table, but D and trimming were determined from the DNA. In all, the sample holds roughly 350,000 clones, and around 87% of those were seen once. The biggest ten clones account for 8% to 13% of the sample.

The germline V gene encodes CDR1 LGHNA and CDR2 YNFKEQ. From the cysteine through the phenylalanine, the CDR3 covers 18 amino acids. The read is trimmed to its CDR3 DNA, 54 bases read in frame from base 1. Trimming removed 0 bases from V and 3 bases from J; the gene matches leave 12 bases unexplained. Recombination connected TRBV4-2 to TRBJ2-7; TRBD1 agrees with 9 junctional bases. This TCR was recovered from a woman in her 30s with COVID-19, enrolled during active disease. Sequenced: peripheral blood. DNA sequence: TGTGCCAGCAGCCAAGATATTTCGGGACAGGGAATAAACTACGAGCAGTACTTC. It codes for CASSQDISGQGINYEQYF.